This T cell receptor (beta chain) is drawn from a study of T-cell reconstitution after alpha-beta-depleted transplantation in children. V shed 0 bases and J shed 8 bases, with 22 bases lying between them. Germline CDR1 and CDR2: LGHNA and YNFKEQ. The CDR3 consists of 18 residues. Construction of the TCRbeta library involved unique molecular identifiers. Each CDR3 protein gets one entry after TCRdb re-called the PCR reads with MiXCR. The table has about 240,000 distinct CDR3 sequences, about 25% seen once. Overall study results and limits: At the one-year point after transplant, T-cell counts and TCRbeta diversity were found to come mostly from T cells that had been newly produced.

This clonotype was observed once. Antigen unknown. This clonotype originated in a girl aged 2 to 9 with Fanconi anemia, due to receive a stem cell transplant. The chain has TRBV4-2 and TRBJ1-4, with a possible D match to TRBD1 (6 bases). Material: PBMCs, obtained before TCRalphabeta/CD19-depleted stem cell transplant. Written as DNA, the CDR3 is TGTGCCAGCAGCCAAGATACCCGGCAGGGGTACGTGCGGGAAAAACTGTTTTTT. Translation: CASSQDTRQGYVREKLFF.